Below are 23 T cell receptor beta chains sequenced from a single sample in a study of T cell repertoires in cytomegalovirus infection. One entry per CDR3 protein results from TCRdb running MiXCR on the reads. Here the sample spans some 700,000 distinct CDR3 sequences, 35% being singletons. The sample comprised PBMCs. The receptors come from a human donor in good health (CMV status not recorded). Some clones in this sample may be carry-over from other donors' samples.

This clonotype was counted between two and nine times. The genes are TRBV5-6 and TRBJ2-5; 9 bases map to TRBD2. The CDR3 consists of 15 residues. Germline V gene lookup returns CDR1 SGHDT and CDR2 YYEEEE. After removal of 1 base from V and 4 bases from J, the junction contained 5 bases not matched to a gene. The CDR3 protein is CASSLRGLATETQYF. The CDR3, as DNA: TGTGCCAGCAGCTTGAGGGGACTAGCCACAGAGACCCAGTACTTC.

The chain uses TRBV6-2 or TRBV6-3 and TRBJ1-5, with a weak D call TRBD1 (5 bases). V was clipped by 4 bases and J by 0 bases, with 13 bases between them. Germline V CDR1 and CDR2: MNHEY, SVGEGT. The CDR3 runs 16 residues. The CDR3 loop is CASSFRDSHSNQPQHF. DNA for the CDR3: TGTGCCAGCAGTTTCCGAGACAGTCATAGCAATCAGCCCCAGCATTTT.

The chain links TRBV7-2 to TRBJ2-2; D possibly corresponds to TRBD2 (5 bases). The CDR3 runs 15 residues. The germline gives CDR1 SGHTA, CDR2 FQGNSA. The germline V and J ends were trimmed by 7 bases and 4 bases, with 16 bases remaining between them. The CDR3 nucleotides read TGTGCCAGCATTAGTGGATGGGCGGGCACCGGGGAGCTGTTTTTT. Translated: CASISGWAGTGELFF.

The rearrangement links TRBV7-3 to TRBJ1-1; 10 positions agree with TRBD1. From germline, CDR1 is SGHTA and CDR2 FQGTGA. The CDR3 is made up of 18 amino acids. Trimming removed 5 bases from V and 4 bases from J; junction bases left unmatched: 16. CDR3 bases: TGTGCCAGCAGCCTCGTTCTGACCGGGACAGGGGAGTCCACTGAAGCTTTCTTT. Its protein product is CASSLVLTGTGESTEAFF. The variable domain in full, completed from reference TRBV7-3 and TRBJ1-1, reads GAGVSQTPSNKVTEKGKYVELRCDPISGHTALYWYRQSLGQGPEFLIYFQGTGAADDSGLPNDRFFAVRPEGSVSTLKIQRTERGDSAVYLCASSLVLTGTGESTEAFFGQGTRLTVV.

CDR3 region: CASRPIGYNEQFF. CDR3 in DNA: TGTGCCAGCCGCCCAATAGGGTACAATGAGCAGTTCTTC. The rearrangement links TRBV11-2 to TRBJ2-1; D uncertain. The ends were cut back, 8 bases at V and 4 bases at J, with 12 bases in the middle. The CDR3 totals 13 residues. Germline CDR1 and CDR2: SGHAT and FQNNGV.

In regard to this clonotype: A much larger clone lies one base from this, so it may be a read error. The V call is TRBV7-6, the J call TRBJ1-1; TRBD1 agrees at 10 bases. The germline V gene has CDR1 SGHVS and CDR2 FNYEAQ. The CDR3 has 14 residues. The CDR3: CASSRDRGNTEALF. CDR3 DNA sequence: TGTGCCAGCAGCCGGGACAGGGGAAACACTGAAGCTTTATTT.

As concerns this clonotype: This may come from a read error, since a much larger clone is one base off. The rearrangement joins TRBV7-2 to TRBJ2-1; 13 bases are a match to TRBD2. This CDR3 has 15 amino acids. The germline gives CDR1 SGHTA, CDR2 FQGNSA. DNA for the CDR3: TGTGCCAGCAGCTTAGAACTAGCGGGAGGGTATGAGCAGCTCTTC. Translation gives CASSLELAGGYEQLF.

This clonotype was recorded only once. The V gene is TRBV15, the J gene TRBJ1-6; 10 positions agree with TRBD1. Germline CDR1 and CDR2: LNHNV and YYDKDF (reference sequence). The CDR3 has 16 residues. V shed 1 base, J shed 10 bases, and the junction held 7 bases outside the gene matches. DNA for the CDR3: TGTGCCACCAGCAGAGGGGGGACAGGGGTTGGATCACCCCTCCACTTT. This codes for CATSRGGTGVGSPLHF.

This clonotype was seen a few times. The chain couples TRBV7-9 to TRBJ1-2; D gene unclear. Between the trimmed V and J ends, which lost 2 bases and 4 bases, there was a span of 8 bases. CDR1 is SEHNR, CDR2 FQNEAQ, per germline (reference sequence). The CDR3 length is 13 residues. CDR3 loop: CASSLLNAYGYTF. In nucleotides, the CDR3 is TGTGCCAGCAGCTTACTGAACGCCTATGGCTACACCTTC.

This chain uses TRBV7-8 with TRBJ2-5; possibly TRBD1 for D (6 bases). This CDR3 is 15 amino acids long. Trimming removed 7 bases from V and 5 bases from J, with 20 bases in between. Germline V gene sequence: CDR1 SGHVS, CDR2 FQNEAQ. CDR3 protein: CASTLGRGGRETQYF. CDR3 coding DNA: TGTGCCAGCACCCTTGGGCGTGGGGGCCGGGAGACCCAGTACTTC.

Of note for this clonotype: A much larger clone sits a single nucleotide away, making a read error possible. The CDR3 DNA is TGTGCCAGCAGTTACATGGACACTGAAGCTTTCTTT. The encoded protein is CASSYMDTEAFF. The V gene is TRBV6-2 or TRBV6-3, the J gene TRBJ1-1; D is unclear. The CDR3 totals 12 residues. CDR1 MNHEY and CDR2 SVGEGT come from the germline V gene. V was cut by 2 bases and J by 3 bases, with 4 bases left in between.

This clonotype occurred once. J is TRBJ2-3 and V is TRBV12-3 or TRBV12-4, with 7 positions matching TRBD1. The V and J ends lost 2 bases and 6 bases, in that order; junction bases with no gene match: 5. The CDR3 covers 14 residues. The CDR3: CASSLRGQGDTQYF. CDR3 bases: TGTGCCAGCAGTTTAAGGGGGCAGGGGGATACGCAGTATTTT.

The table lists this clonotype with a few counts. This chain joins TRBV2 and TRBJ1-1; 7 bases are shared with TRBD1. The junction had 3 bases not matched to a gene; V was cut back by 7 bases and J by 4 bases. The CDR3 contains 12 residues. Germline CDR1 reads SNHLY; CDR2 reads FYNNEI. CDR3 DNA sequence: TGTGCCAGCAAGACAGGGTTCACTGAAGCTTTCTTT. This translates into CASKTGFTEAFF.

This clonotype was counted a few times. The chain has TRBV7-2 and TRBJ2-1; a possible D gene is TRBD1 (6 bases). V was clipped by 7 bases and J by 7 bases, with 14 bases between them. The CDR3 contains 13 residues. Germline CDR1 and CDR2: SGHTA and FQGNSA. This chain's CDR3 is CASNLFTGNEQFF. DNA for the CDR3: TGTGCCAGCAACCTTTTTACAGGGAATGAGCAGTTCTTC.

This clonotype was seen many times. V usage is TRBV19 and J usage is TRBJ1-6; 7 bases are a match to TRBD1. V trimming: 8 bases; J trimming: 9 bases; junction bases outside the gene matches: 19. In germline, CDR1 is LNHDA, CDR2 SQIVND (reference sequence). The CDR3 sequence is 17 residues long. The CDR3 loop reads CASGPQGEAGFSSPLHF. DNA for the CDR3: TGTGCCAGTGGCCCCCAGGGGGAAGCAGGCTTTAGTTCACCCCTCCACTTT.

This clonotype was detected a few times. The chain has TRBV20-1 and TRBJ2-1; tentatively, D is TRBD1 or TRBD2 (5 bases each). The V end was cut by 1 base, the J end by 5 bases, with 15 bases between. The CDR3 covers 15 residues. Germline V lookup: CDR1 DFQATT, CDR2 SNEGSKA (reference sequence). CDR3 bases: TGCAGTGCTAGAGTTTTGGGACCAGATAACAATGAGCAGTTCTTC. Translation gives CSARVLGPDNNEQFF.

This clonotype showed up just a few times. CDR3 bases: TGTGCCAGCAGTTTCGGCGTCGAGAATGAGCAGTTCTTC. Translation gives CASSFGVENEQFF. This chain links TRBV27 with TRBJ2-1, with D hard to call. V lost 3 bases and J lost 7, with 10 bases in between. The length of the CDR3 is 13 residues. The V gene's germline CDR1 is MNHEY and CDR2 SMNVEV (reference sequence).

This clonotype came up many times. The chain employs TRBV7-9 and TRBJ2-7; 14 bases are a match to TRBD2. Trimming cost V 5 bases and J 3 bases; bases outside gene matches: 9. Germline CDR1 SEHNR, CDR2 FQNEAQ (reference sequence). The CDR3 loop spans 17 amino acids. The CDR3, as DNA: TGTGCCAGCAGCACCCCCGGGACTAGCGGGAGTCTCTACGAGCAGTACTTC. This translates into CASSTPGTSGSLYEQYF. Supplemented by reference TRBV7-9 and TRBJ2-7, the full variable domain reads DTGVSQNPRHKITKRGQNVTFRCDPISEHNRLYWYRQTLGQGPEFLTYFQNEAQLEKSRLLSDRFSAERPKGSFSTLEIQRTEQGDSAMYLCASSTPGTSGSLYEQYFGPGTRLTVT.

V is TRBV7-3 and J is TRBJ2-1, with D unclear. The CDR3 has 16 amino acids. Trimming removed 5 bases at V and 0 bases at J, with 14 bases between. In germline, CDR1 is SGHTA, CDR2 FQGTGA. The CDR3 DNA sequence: TGTGCCAGCAGCGCCACCGGACCCAGCTCCTACAATGAGCAGTTCTTC. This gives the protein CASSATGPSSYNEQFF.

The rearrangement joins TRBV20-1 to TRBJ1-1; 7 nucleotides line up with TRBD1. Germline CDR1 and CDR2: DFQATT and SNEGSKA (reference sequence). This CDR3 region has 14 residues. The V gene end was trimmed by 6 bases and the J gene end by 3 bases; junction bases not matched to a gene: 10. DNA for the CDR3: TGCAGTGCCCGCCCCGACGACAGGGACACTGAAGCTTTCTTT. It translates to CSARPDDRDTEAFF.

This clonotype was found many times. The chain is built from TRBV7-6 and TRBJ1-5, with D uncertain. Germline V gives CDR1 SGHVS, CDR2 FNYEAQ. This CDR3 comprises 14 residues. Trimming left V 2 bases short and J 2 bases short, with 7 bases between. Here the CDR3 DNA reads TGTGCCAGCAGCTTAAACTCTGGCAATCAGCCCCAGCATTTT. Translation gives CASSLNSGNQPQHF.

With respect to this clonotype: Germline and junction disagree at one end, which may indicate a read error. The CDR3 is CASSTIYRGQETKYF. The CDR3 DNA reads TGTGCCAGCAGTACAATTTACAGGGGGCAAGAGACCAAGTACTTC. The chain is built from TRBV28 and TRBJ2-5, with TRBD1 matching 9 bases. Germline V gene data show CDR1 as MDHEN and CDR2 as SYDVKM. The CDR3 runs to 15 residues.

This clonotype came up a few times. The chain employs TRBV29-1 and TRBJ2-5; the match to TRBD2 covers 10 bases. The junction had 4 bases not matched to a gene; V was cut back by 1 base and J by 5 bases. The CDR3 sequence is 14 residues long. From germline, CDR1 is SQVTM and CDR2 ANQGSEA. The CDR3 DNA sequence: TGCAGCGTTGAAGCTAGCGGGGGACGGGAGACCCAGTACTTC. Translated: CSVEASGGRETQYF.